One TCR beta chain is described in this entry. Its antigen is unknown. The V segment lost 1 base and the J segment 6 bases; nucleotides outside the gene matches: 9. CDR3 length: 17 residues. Per germline, CDR1 SGHTA and CDR2 FQGNSA. These data belong to a study of graft-versus-host responses after intestinal transplantation. Libraries were prepared by immunoSEQ multiplex PCR; TCRdb keeps only in-frame clonotypes and omits some of them. The sample lists tens of thousands of clones, roughly 95% occurring once. Study-wide points: Allograft clonal ratios (graft-versus-host to host-versus-graft) were high in patients who had graft-donor T cell macrochimerism.

The genes are TRBV7-2 and TRBJ2-3; TRBD2 matches 11 bases. The sequencing here drew on unstimulated CD8+ T cells sorted from spleen or lymph node cells, taken before transplant. The clonotype originates from a human donor who was the organ donor for an intestinal transplant. The CDR3 DNA sequence: TGTGCCAGCAGCTTAGTAGTAGCGGGGGGGCCCGGGGATACGCAGTATTTT. Protein product: CASSLVVAGGPGDTQYF.